One sample yielded the 21 T cell receptor beta chains listed below, sequenced in a study of cytomegalovirus exposure and HLA in healthy donors. Primers: 60 Vbeta forward and 13 Jbeta reverse. TCRdb keeps only in-frame clones here, not all; method: immunoSEQ multiplex PCR. This table has 150,000 or so clones, over 70% appearing once. The sample was PBMCs. The source is a man aged 25 to 40 in good health and CMV-seropositive.

J is TRBJ2-5 and V is TRBV5-1, with 11 nucleotides matching TRBD2. CDR1 is SGHRS, CDR2 YFSETQ, per germline. V lost 4 bases and J lost 0; bases outside the gene matches: 11. The CDR3 is 18 residues long. The CDR3 DNA reads TGCGCCAGCAGCCGAAAGGGACTAGCGGCAACGTACCAAGAGACCCAGTACTTC. It specifies CASSRKGLAATYQETQYF.

The V gene is TRBV19, the J gene TRBJ1-1; 9 bases are a match to TRBD1. From germline, CDR1 is LNHDA and CDR2 SQIVND (reference sequence). The CDR3 sequence is 14 residues long. J was trimmed by 5 bases and V by 5 bases; bases with no gene match: 6. The CDR3 is CASSGRTGETEAFF. The CDR3 DNA is TGTGCCAGTAGTGGACGGACAGGGGAAACTGAAGCTTTCTTT.

The chain combines TRBV7-2 with TRBJ2-1, with a tentative D call TRBD2 (7 bases). V was clipped by 5 bases and J by 8 bases, with 13 bases between them. Germline-derived CDR1 and CDR2 are SGHTA and FQGNSA. The CDR3 is 13 residues long. CDR3 loop: CASSAGGRDEQFF. The DNA for the CDR3 is TGTGCCAGCAGCGCCGGGGGGCGGGATGAGCAGTTCTTC.

V and J are TRBV12-1 and TRBJ1-4; the DNA was not used to check the table's D call, TRBD1. TRBV12-1 is a listed pseudogene. CDR3 length: 16 amino acids. The CDR3 here is CAGWDRGLMWGEKLFF. The CDR3, as DNA: TGTGCCGGATGGGACAGGGGTTTAATGTGGGGTGAAAAACTGTTTTTT.

V is TRBV13 and J is TRBJ2-1; 13 positions agree with TRBD2. CDR1 and CDR2 (germline): PRHDT, FYEKMQ (reference sequence). The junction had 7 bases not matched to a gene; V was cut back by 2 bases and J by 12 bases. The CDR3 contains 15 residues. CDR3 sequence (DNA): TGTGCCAGCAGCTTATGGACTAGCGGGAGTTACGGGCAGTTCTTC. As protein: CASSLWTSGSYGQFF.

V gene TRBV4-1 combines with J gene TRBJ2-5; 9 bases match TRBD2. V lost 0 bases to trimming and J lost 5 bases; unmatched junction nucleotides: 7. This CDR3 spans 16 amino acids. The germline CDR1 and CDR2 sequences are MGHRA and YSYEKL. The DNA for the CDR3 is TGCGCCAGCAGCCAAGAGGGCGGGAGGGCCGGGGAGACCCAGTACTTC. It translates to CASSQEGGRAGETQYF.

In this sample, this clone turned up once. The genes are TRBV6-1 and TRBJ1-6; no clear D gene. The CDR3 covers 14 residues. Germline V gives CDR1 MNHNS, CDR2 SASEGT. V lost 7 bases to trimming and J lost 6 bases, with 13 bases between them. The CDR3 sequence is CASTDGSGNSPLHF. The CDR3, as DNA: TGTGCCAGCACCGACGGGTCCGGTAATTCACCCCTCCACTTT.

The chain has TRBV18 and TRBJ1-1; D remains ambiguous. Germline V gives CDR1 KGHSH, CDR2 LQKENI. Trimming shortened V by 3 bases and J by 1 base, and 9 bases separated the two germline ends. There are 14 residues in the CDR3. This CDR3 reads CASSPRQENTEAFF. CDR3 in DNA: TGTGCCAGCTCACCGAGACAAGAGAACACTGAAGCTTTCTTT.

The gene calls are TRBV7-8 and TRBJ2-1; the D gene is possibly TRBD2 (6 bases). Germline loops: CDR1 SGHVS, CDR2 FQNEAQ. The CDR3 consists of 15 residues. Trimming removed 5 bases at V and 1 base at J, with 12 bases between. The CDR3 loop reads CASSPRLDSYNEQFF. The DNA for the CDR3 is TGTGCCAGCAGCCCCCGACTAGATTCCTACAATGAGCAGTTCTTC. Supplemented by reference TRBV7-8 and TRBJ2-1, the full variable domain reads GAGVSQSPRYKVAKRGQDVALRCDPISGHVSLFWYQQALGQGPEFLTYFQNEAQLDKSGLPSDRFFAERPEGSVSTLKIQRTQQEDSAVYLCASSPRLDSYNEQFFGPGTRLTVL.

The V and J genes are TRBV28 and TRBJ1-2; the D is unclear. The germline V gene has CDR1 MDHEN and CDR2 SYDVKM. Trimming removed 4 bases from V and 0 bases from J, with 18 bases in between. The CDR3 is 17 residues long. The CDR3 region has the DNA TGTGCCAGCAGTTACCAGGTCCTCATTACAGCTAACTATGGCTACACCTTC. Residues: CASSYQVLITANYGYTF.

CDR3 in DNA: TGTGCCAGCAGCTCCATAATCCGGGAGGACCAAAACATTCAGTACTTC. Translation: CASSSIIREDQNIQYF. The chain employs TRBV5-6 and TRBJ2-4; 7 positions match TRBD2. Trimming cost V 3 bases and J 5 bases; bases outside gene matches: 11. CDR3 length: 16 amino acids. Per germline, CDR1 SGHDT and CDR2 YYEEEE.

This chain joins TRBV6-5 and TRBJ2-5; D is unresolved. The DNA end favors TRBJ2-7, so the J call may be wrong. The CDR3 is 12 residues long. CDR1 MNHEY and CDR2 SVGAGI come from the germline V gene. The CDR3 loop is CASSSESYEQYF. The CDR3 DNA is TGTGCCAGCAGTTCTGAATCCTACGAGCAGTACTTC.

The chain combines TRBV6-6 with TRBJ2-1; 8 nucleotides line up with TRBD2. This CDR3 contains 15 residues. V lost 7 bases and J lost 2; bases outside the gene matches: 7. Germline values: CDR1 MNHNY, CDR2 SVGAGI (reference sequence). The CDR3 coding sequence is TGTGCCAGCAACGGGGGGGGCGGCCCCTACAATGAGCAGTTCTTC. Its translation: CASNGGGGPYNEQFF.

The rearrangement links TRBV6-6 to TRBJ2-1, with 7 bases aligning to TRBD2. In germline, CDR1 is MNHNY, CDR2 SVGAGI (reference sequence). Unmatched junction bases numbered 3, after V lost 2 bases and J lost 8 bases. The CDR3 is 13 amino acids. CDR3 nucleotides: TGTGCCAGCAGTTACCGGGAGGAGCATGAGCAGTTCTTC. Its translation: CASSYREEHEQFF.

The V and J genes are TRBV4-2 and TRBJ1-1; D not certain. V gave up 0 bases and J gave up 4 bases, with 12 bases separating them. Looked up from germline, CDR1 is LGHNA and CDR2 is YNFKEQ. This CDR3 region has 15 residues. CDR3 residues: CASSQDRSRLTEAFF. The CDR3 DNA is TGTGCCAGCAGCCAAGATCGTTCCAGACTCACTGAAGCTTTCTTT.

The genes are TRBV10-3 and TRBJ2-3, with no clear D. Germline CDR1 reads ENHRY; CDR2 reads SYGVKD. V lost 6 bases, J lost 3 bases, and 4 bases lay in between. This CDR3 contains 11 residues. The CDR3 here is CAISGTDTQYF. CDR3 bases: TGTGCCATCAGCGGGACAGATACGCAGTATTTT.

The rearrangement uses TRBV9 and TRBJ2-2; 7 bases map to TRBD2. CDR3 length equals 16 residues. The V segment lost 3 bases and the J segment 2 bases; nucleotides outside the gene matches: 7. The germline CDR1 and CDR2 sequences are SGDLS and YYNGEE. The CDR3 here is CASSAPGGPNTGELFF. In DNA form, the CDR3 reads TGTGCCAGCAGCGCGCCGGGAGGCCCTAACACCGGGGAGCTGTTTTTT.

The rearrangement uses TRBV5-1 and TRBJ2-2; possibly TRBD2 for D (5 bases). CDR3 length: 16 residues. Between the trimmed V and J ends, which lost 4 bases and 2 bases, there was a span of 15 bases. Germline lookup yields CDR1 SGHRS and CDR2 YFSETQ. CDR3 loop: CASSPPGSPNTGELFF. CDR3 DNA sequence: TGCGCCAGCAGCCCCCCGGGATCCCCAAACACCGGGGAGCTGTTTTTT.

The chain recombines TRBV6-1 with TRBJ2-4, with D perhaps matching TRBD1 (5 bases). The CDR3 is made up of 14 amino acids. Trimming pared 6 bases from V and 0 bases from J, leaving 9 bases between. Germline V gene data show CDR1 as MNHNS and CDR2 as SASEGT. CDR3 sequence: CASRTVLAKNIQYF. The DNA of the CDR3 is TGTGCCAGCAGGACAGTCCTAGCCAAAAACATTCAGTACTTC.

V gene TRBV9 combines with J gene TRBJ2-1; weak D call: TRBD2 (6 bases). CDR1 is SGDLS, CDR2 YYNGEE, per germline. The V end was cut by 2 bases, the J end by 10 bases, with 22 bases between. CDR3 size: 16 residues. CDR3 bases: TGTGCCAGCAGCGTTCGGCGGGACCGGCCCTCATGGGAGCAGTTCTTC. It is translated as CASSVRRDRPSWEQFF.

The rearrangement links TRBV5-1 to TRBJ2-1, with D possibly matching TRBD1 (6 bases). The germline V gene has CDR1 SGHRS and CDR2 YFSETQ. The germline V and J ends were trimmed by 4 bases and 7 bases, with 18 bases remaining between them. The length of the CDR3 is 15 residues. The CDR3 sequence is CASSRRQEALNEQFF. The CDR3 coding sequence is TGCGCCAGCAGCCGGAGACAGGAGGCGCTGAATGAGCAGTTCTTC.